The 2 T cell receptor beta chains presented below share a single source sample, sequenced in a study of blood T cell repertoires in COVID-19. TCRdb's table, derived via immunoSEQ multiplex PCR, lists solely in-frame clones and lacks some. The repertoire consists of about 23,000 clones, with more than 80% occurring once and the leading ten covering 12%. Sequenced material: peripheral blood. These receptors were obtained from a woman at least 80 years old with active or convalescent COVID-19.

This sequence joins TRBV9 and TRBJ2-7, with TRBD1 as a possible D gene (5 bases). Trimming shortened V by 2 bases and J by 5 bases, and 14 bases separated the two germline ends. The CDR3 sequence is 14 residues long. In germline, CDR1 is SGDLS, CDR2 YYNGEE. The CDR3 DNA reads as TGTGCCAGCAGCGTCTCAGGGAAAATGGACGAGCAGTACTTC. Protein sequence: CASSVSGKMDEQYF.

The gene calls are TRBV6-5 and TRBJ2-4, with TRBD2 matching over 10 bases. The CDR3 runs 12 residues. In germline, CDR1 is MNHEY, CDR2 SVGAGI. J lost 9 bases, V lost 7 bases, and 3 bases had no gene match. In nucleotides, the CDR3 is TGTGCCAGCATTTCTAGCGGGGGCATTCAGTACTTC. It is translated as CASISSGGIQYF.